What follows are 7 T cell receptor beta chains derived from one specimen sequenced in a study of blood T cell repertoires in COVID-19 (dated by TCRdb to the early 2020s). Libraries were built with the immunoSEQ multiplex PCR assay. TCRdb re-hosts the immuneACCESS table, in-frame sequences only. Its copies lack some clones; in the studies checked, an unresolved V gene accounts for under half of them, and the cause for the rest is not known. Across this sample there are about 100,000 clones, with approximately 84% seen only once. Together, the top ten hold roughly 7.4% of the sample. Sequencing was carried out using peripheral blood. The receptors were sampled from a man in his thirties or forties in a cohort sampled during active COVID-19.

The chain links TRBV7-8 to TRBJ2-2; possibly TRBD2 for D (5 bases). Germline loops: CDR1 SGHVS, CDR2 FQNEAQ. This CDR3 has 16 amino acids. The V and J ends lost 5 bases and 6 bases respectively, with 19 bases between them. CDR3 coding DNA: TGTGCCAGCAGCCGAACGGGGTCCTCTGGGGCCGGGGAGCTGTTTTTT. It translates to CASSRTGSSGAGELFF.

The V and J genes are TRBV7-9 and TRBJ1-4; 7 bases match TRBD1. J was trimmed by 7 bases and V by 5 bases; bases with no gene match: 10. The length of the CDR3 is 15 residues. Germline V gene lookup returns CDR1 SEHNR and CDR2 FQNEAQ (reference sequence). The CDR3, as DNA: TGTGCCAGCAGCCACAAACCCGACAGGGTTGAAAAACTGTTTTTT. Translated: CASSHKPDRVEKLFF.

The gene calls are TRBV10-3 and TRBJ1-1; D unclear. Germline CDR1 and CDR2: ENHRY and SYGVKD. This CDR3 has 17 amino acids. The V gene lost 4 bases and the J gene lost 2 bases, with 20 bases spanning the gap. CDR3 DNA sequence: TGTGCCATCAGTGCAGGTTCTGGATACACGACAAACACTGAAGCTTTCTTT. Translated: CAISAGSGYTTNTEAFF.

This chain uses TRBV5-1 with TRBJ2-7; 7 positions agree with TRBD1. Per the germline V gene, CDR1 is SGHRS and CDR2 is YFSETQ. This CDR3 comprises 15 residues. V was clipped by 2 bases and J by 0 bases; unmatched bases: 5. CDR3 in amino acids: CASSFGQVSSYEQYF. The CDR3 DNA is TGCGCCAGCAGCTTCGGACAGGTTAGCTCCTACGAGCAGTACTTC.

The V call is TRBV9, the J call TRBJ1-2; TRBD1 matches at 10 bases. The germline V gene has CDR1 SGDLS and CDR2 YYNGEE. Trimming removed 4 bases from V and 7 bases from J; junction bases left unmatched: 4. CDR3 length equals 13 residues. The CDR3 nucleotides read TGTGCCAGCAGCTCCGGGACAGGGGTTGGCTACACCTTC. It translates to CASSSGTGVGYTF.

CDR3 loop: CASSETGGREQYF. CDR3 in DNA: TGCGCCAGCAGCGAGACAGGGGGGCGCGAGCAGTACTTC. V gene TRBV5-1 combines with J gene TRBJ2-7, with 9 bases aligning to TRBD1. The CDR3 runs to 13 residues. Losses at the gene ends were 4 bases for V and 6 bases for J; bases not matched to a gene: 5. Germline V gene data show CDR1 as SGHRS and CDR2 as YFSETQ.

This sequence joins TRBV4-1 and TRBJ1-4, with D hard to call. Trimming pared 4 bases from V and 7 bases from J, leaving 13 bases between. The CDR3 runs 14 residues. Germline V gives CDR1 MGHRA, CDR2 YSYEKL. The CDR3 bases are TGCGCCAGCAGCCCACCGGGAAGCGGTGAAAAACTGTTTTTT. It yields the protein CASSPPGSGEKLFF.